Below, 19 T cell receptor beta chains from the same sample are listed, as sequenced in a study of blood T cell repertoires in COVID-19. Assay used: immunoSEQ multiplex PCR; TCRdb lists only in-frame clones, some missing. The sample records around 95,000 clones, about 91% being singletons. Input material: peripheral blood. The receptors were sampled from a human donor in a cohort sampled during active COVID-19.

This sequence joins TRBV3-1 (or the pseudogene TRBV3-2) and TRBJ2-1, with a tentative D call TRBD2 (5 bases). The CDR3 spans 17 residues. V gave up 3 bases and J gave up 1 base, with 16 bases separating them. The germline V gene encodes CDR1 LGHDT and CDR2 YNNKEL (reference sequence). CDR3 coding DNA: TGTGCCAGCAGCCACGACGGACTCATAATATCCTACAATGAGCAGTTCTTC. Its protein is CASSHDGLIISYNEQFF.

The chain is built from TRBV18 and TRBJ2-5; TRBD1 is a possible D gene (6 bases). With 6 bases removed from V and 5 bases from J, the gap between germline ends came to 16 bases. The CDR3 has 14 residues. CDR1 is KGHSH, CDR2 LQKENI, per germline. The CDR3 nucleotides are TGTGCCAGCTCGCCAGGGTGGCAGGGGGAGACCCAGTACTTC. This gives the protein CASSPGWQGETQYF.

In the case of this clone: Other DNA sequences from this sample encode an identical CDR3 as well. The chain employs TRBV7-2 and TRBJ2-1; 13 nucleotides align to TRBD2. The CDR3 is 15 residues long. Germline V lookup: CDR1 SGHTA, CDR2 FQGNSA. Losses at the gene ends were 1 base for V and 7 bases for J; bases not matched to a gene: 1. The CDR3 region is CASSLGLAGGNEQFF. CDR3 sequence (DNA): TGTGCCAGCAGCTTAGGACTAGCGGGAGGTAATGAGCAGTTCTTC.

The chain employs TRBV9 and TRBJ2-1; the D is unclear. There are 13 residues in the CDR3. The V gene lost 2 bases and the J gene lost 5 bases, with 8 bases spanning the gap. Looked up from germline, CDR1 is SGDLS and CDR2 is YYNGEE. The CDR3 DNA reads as TGTGCCAGCAGCGTTTACGGAGACAATGAGCAGTTCTTC. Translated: CASSVYGDNEQFF.

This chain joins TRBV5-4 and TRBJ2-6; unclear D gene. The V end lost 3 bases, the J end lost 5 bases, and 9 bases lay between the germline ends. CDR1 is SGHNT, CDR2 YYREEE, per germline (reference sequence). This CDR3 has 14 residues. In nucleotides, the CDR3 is TGTGCCAGCAGCTCCCCGGTAAGGGCCAACGTCCTGACTTTC. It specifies CASSSPVRANVLTF.

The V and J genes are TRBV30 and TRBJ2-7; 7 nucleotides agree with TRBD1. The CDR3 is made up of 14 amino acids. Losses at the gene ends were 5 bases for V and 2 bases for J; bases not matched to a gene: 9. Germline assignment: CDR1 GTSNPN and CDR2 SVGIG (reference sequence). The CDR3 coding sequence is TGTGCCTGGGGCACAGGGGTGGTCCCCTACGAGCAGTACTTC. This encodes CAWGTGVVPYEQYF. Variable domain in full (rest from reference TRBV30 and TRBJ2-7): SQTIHQWPATLVQPVGSPLSLECTVEGTSNPNLYWYRQAAGRGLQLLFYSVGIGQISSEVPQNLSASRPQDRQFILSSKKLLLSDSGFYLCAWGTGVVPYEQYFGPGTRLTVT.

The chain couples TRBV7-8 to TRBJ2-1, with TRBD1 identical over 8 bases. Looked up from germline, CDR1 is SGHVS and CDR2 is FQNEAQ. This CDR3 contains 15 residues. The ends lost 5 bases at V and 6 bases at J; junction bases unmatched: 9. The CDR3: CASSHPTGVRNEQFF. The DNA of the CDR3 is TGTGCCAGCAGCCATCCGACAGGGGTGCGCAATGAGCAGTTCTTC.

CDR3 sequence reads: CASGPTVNTEAFF. The CDR3, as DNA: TGTGCCAGCGGGCCAACGGTGAACACTGAAGCTTTCTTT. The gene calls are TRBV7-2 and TRBJ1-1; D not resolved. There are 13 residues in the CDR3. CDR1 is SGHTA and CDR2 is FQGNSA in the germline V gene. V was pared by 8 bases and J by 0 bases, with 10 bases between.

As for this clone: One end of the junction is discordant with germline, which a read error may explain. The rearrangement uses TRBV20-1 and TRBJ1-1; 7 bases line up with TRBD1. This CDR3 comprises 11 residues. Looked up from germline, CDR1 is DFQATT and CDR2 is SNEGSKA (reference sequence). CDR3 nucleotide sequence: TGCAGTGCTAGCGCGGGGACAGCCCGTGGGTTT. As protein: CSASAGTARGF.

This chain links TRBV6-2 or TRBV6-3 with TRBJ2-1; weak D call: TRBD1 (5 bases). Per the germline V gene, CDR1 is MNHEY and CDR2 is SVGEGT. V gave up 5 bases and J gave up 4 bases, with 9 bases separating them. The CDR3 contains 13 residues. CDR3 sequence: CASSDDSYNEQFF. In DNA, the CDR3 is TGTGCCAGCAGTGACGACAGTTACAATGAGCAGTTCTTC.

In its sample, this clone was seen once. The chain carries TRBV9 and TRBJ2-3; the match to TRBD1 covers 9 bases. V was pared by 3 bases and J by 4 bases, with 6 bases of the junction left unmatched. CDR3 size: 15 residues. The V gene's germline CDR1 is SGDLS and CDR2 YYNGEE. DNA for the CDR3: TGTGCCAGCAGCGAAGGGACAGGGTTTCCAGATACGCAGTATTTT. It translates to CASSEGTGFPDTQYF.

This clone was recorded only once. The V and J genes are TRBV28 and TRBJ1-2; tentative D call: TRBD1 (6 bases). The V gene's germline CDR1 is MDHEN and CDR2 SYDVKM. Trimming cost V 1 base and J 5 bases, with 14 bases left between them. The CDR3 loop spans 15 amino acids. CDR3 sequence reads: CASSLSGRGSYGYTF. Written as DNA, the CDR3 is TGTGCCAGCAGTTTATCGGGCAGGGGATCTTATGGCTACACCTTC.

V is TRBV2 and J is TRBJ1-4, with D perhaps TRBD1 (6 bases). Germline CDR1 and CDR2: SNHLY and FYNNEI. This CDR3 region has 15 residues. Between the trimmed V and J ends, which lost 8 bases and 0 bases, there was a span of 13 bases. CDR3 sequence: CASLRTVATNEKLFF. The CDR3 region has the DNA TGTGCCAGCCTAAGGACAGTTGCAACTAATGAAAAACTGTTTTTT.

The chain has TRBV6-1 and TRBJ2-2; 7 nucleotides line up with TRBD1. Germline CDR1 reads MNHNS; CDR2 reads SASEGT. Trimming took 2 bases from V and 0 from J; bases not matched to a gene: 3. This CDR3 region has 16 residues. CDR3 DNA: TGTGCCAGCAGTGAAAACAGGGGCGCGAACACCGGGGAGCTGTTTTTT. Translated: CASSENRGANTGELFF.

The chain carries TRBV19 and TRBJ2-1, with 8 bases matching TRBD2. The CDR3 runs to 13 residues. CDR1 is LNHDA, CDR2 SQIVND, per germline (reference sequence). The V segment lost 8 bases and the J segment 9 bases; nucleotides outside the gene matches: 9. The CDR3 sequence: CASRSSGWSEQFF. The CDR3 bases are TGTGCCAGTCGATCTAGCGGGTGGAGTGAGCAGTTCTTC.

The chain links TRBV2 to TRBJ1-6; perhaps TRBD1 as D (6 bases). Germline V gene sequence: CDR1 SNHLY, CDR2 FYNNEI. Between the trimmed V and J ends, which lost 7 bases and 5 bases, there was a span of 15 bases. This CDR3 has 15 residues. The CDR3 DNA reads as TGTGCCAGCACGAGGGGGGGGCCCGATAATTCACCCCTCCACTTT. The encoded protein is CASTRGGPDNSPLHF.

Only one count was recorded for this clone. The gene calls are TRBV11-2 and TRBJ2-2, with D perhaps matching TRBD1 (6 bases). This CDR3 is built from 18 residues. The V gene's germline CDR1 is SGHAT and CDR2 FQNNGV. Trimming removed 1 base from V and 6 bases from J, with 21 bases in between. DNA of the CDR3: TGTGCCAGCAGCTTAGTCGGGACAAGTAATCGAATCCCCGGGGAGCTGTTTTTT. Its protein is CASSLVGTSNRIPGELFF.

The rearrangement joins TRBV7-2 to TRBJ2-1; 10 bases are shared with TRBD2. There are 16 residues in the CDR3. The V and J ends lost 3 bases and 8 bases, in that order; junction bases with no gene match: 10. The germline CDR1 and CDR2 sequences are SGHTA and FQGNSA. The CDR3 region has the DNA TGTGCCAGCAGCTTCACTCAAGCGGGAGGGCCCGATGAGCAGTTCTTC. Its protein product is CASSFTQAGGPDEQFF.

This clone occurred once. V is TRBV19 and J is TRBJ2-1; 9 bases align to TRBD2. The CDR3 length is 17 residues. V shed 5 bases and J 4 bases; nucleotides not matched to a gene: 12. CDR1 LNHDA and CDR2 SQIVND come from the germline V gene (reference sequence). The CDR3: CASSPRGGTSLYNEQFF. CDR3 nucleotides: TGTGCCAGTAGTCCAAGAGGGGGGACTAGCTTGTACAATGAGCAGTTCTTC.